These 19 T cell receptor beta chains came from one sample sequenced in a study of OX40 agonist ivuxolimab in advanced cancers. Sequencing was performed with immunoSEQ multiplex PCR; in TCRdb, only in-frame clones are kept and a portion is missing. Counted here are 35,000 to 45,000 clones, about 80% occurring once; the ten biggest clones make up under 10%. Here the sequenced sample was CD4+ or CD8+ T cells sorted from blood, taken in a trial of the OX40 agonist ivuxolimab. The receptor source for this set is an adult with an advanced solid tumor such as melanoma, head and neck, liver or kidney cancer.

CDR3 loop: CASGRQGINTEAFF. The CDR3 region has the DNA TGTGCCAGCGGGAGGCAGGGGATTAACACTGAAGCTTTCTTT. The chain is built from TRBV2 and TRBJ1-1, with D perhaps matching TRBD1 (6 bases). V lost 8 bases and J lost 2, with 15 bases in between. In germline, CDR1 is SNHLY, CDR2 FYNNEI. The CDR3 loop spans 14 amino acids. The full variable domain, with the rest looked up from reference TRBV2 and TRBJ1-1, is EPEVTQTPSHQVTQMGQEVILRCVPISNHLYFYWYRQILGQKVEFLVSFYNNEISEKSEIFDDQFSVERPDGSNFTLKIRSTKLEDSAMYFCASGRQGINTEAFFGQGTRLTVV.

The chain recombines TRBV4-1 with TRBJ2-5; 12 nucleotides match TRBD1. Germline CDR1 reads MGHRA; CDR2 reads YSYEKL. CDR3 length: 17 residues. V shed 0 bases, J shed 6 bases, and the junction held 8 bases outside the gene matches. This CDR3 reads CASSQDRPGQGAKTQYF. In DNA, the CDR3 is TGCGCCAGCAGCCAAGACCGGCCGGGACAGGGGGCAAAGACCCAGTACTTC.

The chain employs TRBV7-8 and TRBJ2-7; the match to TRBD1 covers 8 bases. The germline gives CDR1 SGHVS, CDR2 FQNEAQ. The CDR3 covers 15 residues. Losses at the gene ends were 4 bases for V and 7 bases for J; bases not matched to a gene: 12. CDR3 sequence: CASSYSLDRELEQYF. DNA for the CDR3: TGTGCCAGCAGCTACTCCTTGGACAGGGAATTAGAGCAGTACTTC.

The chain couples TRBV5-5 to TRBJ1-4; no definite D call. The V end lost 4 bases, the J end lost 4 bases, and 8 bases lay between the germline ends. Germline-derived CDR1 and CDR2 are SGHKS and YYEKEE (reference sequence). The CDR3 is 13 amino acids. CDR3 in DNA: TGTGCCAGCAGCCTGGCCCTTAATGAAAAACTGTTTTTT. Translation gives CASSLALNEKLFF.

V gene TRBV29-1 combines with J gene TRBJ2-1; TRBD2 aligns across 7 bases. Germline V gene data show CDR1 as SQVTM and CDR2 as ANQGSEA. J gave up 8 bases and V 7 bases, and 8 bases lay outside the gene matches. This CDR3 has 12 amino acids. Here the CDR3 reads CSGGGVGYEQFF. DNA for the CDR3: TGCAGCGGGGGAGGGGTGGGGTATGAGCAGTTCTTC.

The genes are TRBV28 and TRBJ2-5, with a weak D call TRBD2 (6 bases). The germline V gene encodes CDR1 MDHEN and CDR2 SYDVKM. This CDR3 has 12 residues. Trimming stripped 7 bases from V and 5 bases from J, with 11 bases between. CDR3 DNA sequence: TGTGCCAGCACATGGGGGAGGGAGACCCAGTACTTC. Its translation: CASTWGRETQYF.

V gene TRBV18 combines with J gene TRBJ1-1, with D possibly being TRBD1 (6 bases). Germline V CDR1 and CDR2: KGHSH, LQKENI. This CDR3 has 13 amino acids. V was trimmed by 3 bases and J by 7 bases, leaving 12 bases between them. The CDR3 DNA reads TGTGCCAGCTCACCTGGGGGGCGGAGTGAAGCTTTCTTT. Residues: CASSPGGRSEAFF.

The CDR3 DNA is TGTGCCTCATCCGGGACAGGGTCCTACGAGCAGTACTTC. Its protein product is CASSGTGSYEQYF. The rearrangement links TRBV2 to TRBJ2-7; 9 bases are shared with TRBD1. V trimming: 11 bases; J trimming: 1 base; junction bases outside the gene matches: 6. Germline V gene lookup returns CDR1 SNHLY and CDR2 FYNNEI. CDR3 size: 13 residues.

This chain links TRBV19 with TRBJ2-2, with 10 bases matching TRBD2. CDR1 LNHDA and CDR2 SQIVND come from the germline V gene (reference sequence). With V trimmed by 1 base and J by 0 bases, 2 bases remained unmatched. The CDR3 runs to 17 residues. CDR3 DNA sequence: TGTGCCAGTAGTATAGGGCTAGCGGGGGCGAACACCGGGGAGCTGTTTTTT. The encoded protein is CASSIGLAGANTGELFF. Together with reference TRBV19 and TRBJ2-2, the CDR3 gives the full variable domain: DGGITQSPKYLFRKEGQNVTLSCEQNLNHDAMYWYRQDPGQGLRLIYYSQIVNDFQKGDIAEGYSVSREKKESFPLTVTSAQKNPTAFYLCASSIGLAGANTGELFFGEGSRLTVL.

The rearrangement uses TRBV7-8 and TRBJ1-3, with a tentative D call TRBD1 (5 bases). The CDR3 runs to 20 residues. V lost 5 bases and J lost 0, with 26 bases in between. In germline, CDR1 is SGHVS, CDR2 FQNEAQ. CDR3 sequence: CASSPSLGGGAPLSGNTIYF. CDR3 nucleotide sequence: TGTGCCAGCAGCCCCTCTCTGGGAGGAGGGGCCCCTCTCTCTGGAAACACCATATATTTT.

The rearrangement uses TRBV7-3 and TRBJ2-3; TRBD2 is a possible D gene (5 bases). The germline gives CDR1 SGHTA, CDR2 FQGTGA. Trimming removed 4 bases at V and 0 bases at J, with 5 bases between. CDR3 size: 13 residues. The CDR3 reads CASSWTSTDTQYF. Written as DNA, the CDR3 is TGTGCCAGCAGCTGGACTAGCACAGATACGCAGTATTTT.

Note on this clone: A clone one base away is much larger, so this may be a read error. The chain carries TRBV7-2 and TRBJ2-2, with D possibly TRBD2 on 5 matching bases. Per germline, CDR1 SGHTA and CDR2 FQGNSA. The CDR3 consists of 12 residues. CDR3 loop: CASSSITGEPFF. CDR3 bases: TGTGCCAGCAGCTCAATCACCGGGGAGCCGTTTTTT.

This chain links TRBV11-2 with TRBJ2-5; 7 bases line up with TRBD1. V lost 7 bases to trimming and J lost 3 bases; unmatched junction nucleotides: 8. Germline CDR1 and CDR2: SGHAT and FQNNGV. CDR3 length: 14 residues. The CDR3 sequence is CASNSRGPKETQYF. The CDR3, as DNA: TGTGCCAGCAACTCAAGGGGGCCAAAAGAGACCCAGTACTTC.

The count of this clone is one. The chain uses TRBV30 and TRBJ2-7, with TRBD2 identical over 11 bases. Unmatched junction bases numbered 8, after V lost 0 bases and J lost 7 bases. Germline assignment: CDR1 GTSNPN and CDR2 SVGIG (reference sequence). This CDR3 spans 15 amino acids. The CDR3 nucleotides read TGTGCCTGGAGTGTACTTCGTACTAGCGGGAGAGAGCAGTACTTC. It specifies CAWSVLRTSGREQYF.

V usage is TRBV28 and J usage is TRBJ1-2; D uncertain. Germline V lookup: CDR1 MDHEN, CDR2 SYDVKM. This CDR3 is 12 amino acids long. V shed 2 bases and J shed 4 bases, with 5 bases lying between them. The CDR3 sequence is CASSLAVYGYTF. The CDR3 nucleotides are TGTGCCAGCAGTTTAGCAGTCTATGGCTACACCTTC.

The gene calls are TRBV7-3 and TRBJ2-1; D gene unclear. V dropped 2 bases and J dropped 5 bases, with 13 bases sitting between them. CDR1 and CDR2 (germline): SGHTA, FQGTGA. The CDR3 covers 15 residues. The CDR3 nucleotides are TGTGCCAGCAGCTTATTTGCAGACCCAAACAATGAGCAGTTCTTC. It yields the protein CASSLFADPNNEQFF.

The V and J genes are TRBV27 and TRBJ2-3; D is ambiguous. Trimming took 5 bases from V and 1 from J, leaving 13 bases between them. CDR1 and CDR2 from the germline V gene are MNHEY and SMNVEV (reference sequence). CDR3 length: 15 amino acids. The CDR3 is CASSLGSRGTDTQYF. CDR3 DNA sequence: TGTGCCAGCAGTCTGGGCTCACGAGGCACAGATACGCAGTATTTT.

Only one count was recorded for this clone. This chain connects TRBV5-1 to TRBJ1-4; D ambiguous. Germline V gene sequence: CDR1 SGHRS, CDR2 YFSETQ. The CDR3 length is 15 residues. V lost 3 bases, J lost 4 bases, and 13 bases lay in between. CDR3 coding DNA: TGCGCCAGCAGCTGGGAGGGCAGTCTTAATGAAAAACTGTTTTTT. This sequence encodes CASSWEGSLNEKLFF.

V and J are TRBV6-6 and TRBJ2-7, with a weak D call TRBD1 (7 bases). Germline CDR1 MNHNY, CDR2 SVGAGI (reference sequence). Trimming removed 8 bases at V and 1 base at J, with 15 bases between. This CDR3 has 14 residues. The chain's CDR3 is CASGDRDFSYEQYF. CDR3 DNA sequence: TGTGCCAGCGGAGACAGGGACTTTTCCTACGAGCAGTACTTC.